Reported below is one T cell receptor (beta chain). The antigen is unknown. TCRdb analysed the 5' RACE reads with MiXCR anew, one entry per CDR3 protein. The data hold about 170,000 distinct CDR3 sequences, with under 15% observed a single time. The sample belongs to a study of T-cell memory formation after mild COVID-19. Study in general: TCR clusters were mostly confined to one donor each. Study results and limitations: Whether second-wave clones peaking at day 37 were SARS-CoV-2 specific went unconfirmed. The study found balanced CD4/CD8 in clones contracting day 15 to 85 and a CD4+ lean in later expanders.

Trimming took 3 bases from V and 8 from J, leaving 14 bases between them. Germline CDR1 and CDR2: SGHRS and YFSETQ. There are 13 residues in the CDR3. The sequenced sample was PBMCs or a T cell subset sorted from them (not recorded which). The chain couples TRBV5-1 to TRBJ1-2; unclear D gene. The receptor was derived from a young man who had mild COVID-19 (a few samples of this study predate the infection). Cell type and time point are not known. CDR3 nucleotide sequence: TGCGCCAGCAGCTCCAACTTGGGAAGGGGCTACACCTTC. It encodes CASSSNLGRGYTF.